These 31 T cell receptor beta chains were sequenced from one sample in a study of identical twins listed by TCRdb under 2016. The library was generated by 5' RACE. The sequencer was an Illumina HiSeq 2000. Starting from the raw public reads, TCRdb applied fastp trimming at Q25, assembled clones with MiXCR and retained in-frame beta chains. Merged by CDR3 protein, the rows form single entries marked with the most common genes and DNA. This sample lists 1.5 million to 2 million distinct CDR3 sequences; under 35% were detected once. More than 0.25% of the sample goes to the ten largest clones. Material: cord blood. These receptors all come from a newborn girl in good health.

This clonotype was counted ten times or more. The chain carries TRBV20-1 and TRBJ2-7, with D possibly TRBD2 on 6 matching bases. The CDR3 is 13 amino acids. The V and J ends lost 5 bases and 1 base respectively, with 12 bases between them. The germline V gene encodes CDR1 DFQATT and CDR2 SNEGSKA (reference sequence). CDR3 loop: CSALSGSSYEQYF. The CDR3 coding sequence is TGCAGTGCTCTGAGCGGGTCATCCTACGAGCAGTACTTC.

This clonotype was counted a few times. In DNA, the CDR3 is TGTGCCAGCAGCGTCGTGGTGAACACTGAAGCTTTCTTT. This sequence encodes CASSVVVNTEAFF. The rearrangement uses TRBV7-2 and TRBJ1-1; no definite D call. From germline, CDR1 is SGHTA and CDR2 FQGNSA. This CDR3 has 13 amino acids. Trimming stripped 5 bases from V and 0 bases from J, with 7 bases between.

This clonotype occurred a few times. The V gene is TRBV2, the J gene TRBJ2-3, with 7 bases that match TRBD2. Germline CDR1 and CDR2: SNHLY and FYNNEI. V dropped 1 base and J dropped 6; count of bases not matched to a gene: 4. The CDR3 runs to 14 residues. CDR3 sequence: CASSEVREKDTQYF. CDR3 nucleotide sequence: TGTGCCAGCAGTGAAGTGCGGGAGAAGGATACGCAGTATTTT.

The V call is TRBV6-4, the J call TRBJ2-3; 7 bases align to TRBD2. The germline CDR1 and CDR2 sequences are MRHNA and SNTAGT. The trim removed 7 bases at V and 2 bases at J, leaving 12 bases unmatched. The CDR3 extends over 16 amino acids. The CDR3 sequence is CASKKLASGPTDTQYF. The CDR3 DNA is TGTGCCAGCAAGAAGTTGGCTAGCGGACCCACAGATACGCAGTATTTT.

This clonotype has only a few counts. This chain connects TRBV7-9 to TRBJ1-2; no firm D call. Trimming left V 6 bases short and J 0 bases short, with 20 bases between. The CDR3 runs to 17 residues. CDR1 is SEHNR, CDR2 FQNEAQ, per germline (reference sequence). DNA for the CDR3: TGTGCCAGCAGACGAACCGACTGGGCTTCCCCTAACTATGGCTACACCTTC. Translating gives CASRRTDWASPNYGYTF.

The rearrangement uses TRBV7-2 and TRBJ1-5, with TRBD1 as a possible D gene (5 bases). Germline V gene sequence: CDR1 SGHTA, CDR2 FQGNSA. Trimming shortened V by 2 bases and J by 0 bases, and 17 bases separated the two germline ends. CDR3 length equals 18 residues. The CDR3 sequence: CASSLRGGAKYSNQPQHF. For the CDR3, the DNA is TGTGCCAGCAGCTTAAGGGGAGGGGCAAAATATAGCAATCAGCCCCAGCATTTT.

This clonotype has just a few counts. The chain couples TRBV4-1 to TRBJ1-2, with D unclear. V lost 1 base and J 4 bases, leaving 10 bases between the germline ends. Germline V gene sequence: CDR1 MGHRA, CDR2 YSYEKL. This CDR3 has 14 residues. CDR3 DNA: TGCGCCAGCAGCCAAGGTCCAATACCCTATGGCTACACCTTC. Amino acid sequence: CASSQGPIPYGYTF.

The chain carries TRBV24-1 and TRBJ1-1, with 7 bases fitting TRBD1. Germline CDR1 KGHDR, CDR2 SFDVKD. The V gene end was trimmed by 10 bases and the J gene end by 1 base; junction bases not matched to a gene: 5. This CDR3 region has 13 residues. The CDR3 nucleotides read TGTGCCACTACGGACAGGAGGAACACTGAAGCTTTCTTT. Translated: CATTDRRNTEAFF.

This rearrangement joins TRBV5-1 to TRBJ1-2; no reliable D call. Between the trimmed V and J ends, which lost 4 bases and 6 bases, there was a span of 10 bases. The germline V gene has CDR1 SGHRS and CDR2 YFSETQ. The CDR3 is made up of 12 amino acids. As DNA, the CDR3 is TGCGCCAGCAGCCTGGATTATCATGGCTACACCTTC. It translates to CASSLDYHGYTF. The whole variable domain, filled in from reference TRBV5-1 and TRBJ1-2, reads KAGVTQTPRYLIKTRGQQVTLSCSPISGHRSVSWYQQTPGQGLQFLFEYFSETQRNKGNFPGRFSGRQFSNSRSEMNVSTLELGDSALYLCASSLDYHGYTFGSGTRLTVV.

There are many counts of this clonotype. The chain is built from TRBV12-3 or TRBV12-4 and TRBJ2-7; 10 bases agree with TRBD1. The CDR3 contains 14 residues. V was pared by 6 bases and J by 3 bases, with 5 bases of the junction left unmatched. CDR3 bases: TGTGCCAGCAGCAAGGACAGGGGGTTCTACGAGCAGTACTTC. Its translation: CASSKDRGFYEQYF.

The chain links TRBV27 to TRBJ2-4; possibly TRBD2 for D (5 bases). This CDR3 comprises 16 residues. V was clipped by 5 bases and J by 13 bases, with 27 bases between them. The germline CDR1 and CDR2 sequences are MNHEY and SMNVEV (reference sequence). The CDR3 here is CASSPAQAGPLGEQYF. Here the CDR3 DNA reads TGTGCCAGCAGTCCCGCCCAGGCGGGCCCCCTTGGAGAGCAGTACTTC.

There are a few counts of this clonotype. This rearrangement joins TRBV21-1 to TRBJ2-5; the D call TRBD1 from the table was never checked on the DNA. TRBV21-1 is reported as a pseudogene. This CDR3 is 15 amino acids long. The CDR3: CASSKVPGQEETQYF. The CDR3 region has the DNA TGTGCCAGCAGCAAAGTCCCGGGACAGGAAGAGACCCAGTACTTC.

J is TRBJ2-7 and V is TRBV19; the D gene is possibly TRBD2 (6 bases). From germline, CDR1 is LNHDA and CDR2 SQIVND (reference sequence). The germline V and J ends were trimmed by 11 bases and 1 base, with 6 bases remaining between them. This CDR3 has 10 residues. The CDR3 region is CAAGSYEQYF. CDR3 bases: TGTGCCGCGGGGTCCTACGAGCAGTACTTC.

V gene TRBV7-4 combines with J gene TRBJ1-2; tentatively, D is TRBD1 (5 bases). The V and J ends lost 5 bases and 7 bases respectively, with 11 bases between them. The CDR3 sequence is 12 residues long. Per germline, CDR1 SGHVT and CDR2 SQSDAQ. This CDR3 reads CASSPYRRGYTF. CDR3 in DNA: TGTGCCAGCAGCCCCTACAGGCGTGGCTACACCTTC. The full variable domain, completed using reference TRBV7-4 and TRBJ1-2, is GAGVSQSPRYKVAKRGRDVALRCDSISGHVTLYWYRQTLGQGSEVLTYSQSDAQRDKSGRPSGRFSAERPERSVSTLKIQRTEQGDSAVYLCASSPYRRGYTFGSGTRLTVV.

V and J are TRBV4-2 and TRBJ2-7; perhaps TRBD2 as D (6 bases). V dropped 1 base and J dropped 1 base, with 14 bases sitting between them. CDR1 and CDR2 (germline): LGHNA, YNFKEQ. This CDR3 has 16 residues. For the CDR3, the DNA is TGTGCCAGCAGCCAAGTTGCGGGAAGTTTTTCCTACGAGCAGTACTTC. Translated, it gives CASSQVAGSFSYEQYF.

This clonotype was detected a few times. This sequence joins TRBV5-1 and TRBJ2-3, with 7 bases that match TRBD2. Germline V gene sequence: CDR1 SGHRS, CDR2 YFSETQ. This CDR3 comprises 14 residues. V trimming: 3 bases; J trimming: 2 bases; junction bases outside the gene matches: 3. This chain's CDR3 is CASSSTSDTDTQYF. The CDR3 DNA is TGCGCCAGCAGCTCCACTAGCGACACAGATACGCAGTATTTT.

The V gene is TRBV3-1, the J gene TRBJ1-5, with D maybe TRBD1 (6 bases). Germline lookup yields CDR1 LGHDT and CDR2 YNNKEL (reference sequence). Trimming removed 1 base from V and 6 bases from J, with 13 bases in between. The CDR3 is 15 residues long. CDR3 coding DNA: TGTGCCAGCAGCCAAGTTTATGGACAGATTCAGCCCCAGCATTTT. Amino acid sequence: CASSQVYGQIQPQHF.

Comments on this clonotype: Germline and junction disagree at one end, which may indicate a read error. The V and J genes are TRBV6-5 and TRBJ1-2, with D possibly matching TRBD1 (6 bases). The length of the CDR3 is 13 residues. Germline lookup yields CDR1 MNHEY and CDR2 SVGAGI. CDR3 DNA: TGTGCCAGCACTTACCGGACAGAGGGGGGCTACACCTTC. This encodes CASTYRTEGGYTF.

The chain joins TRBV13 to TRBJ1-1; no clear D. Trimming cost V 5 bases and J 5 bases, with 18 bases left between them. Germline V gene lookup returns CDR1 PRHDT and CDR2 FYEKMQ (reference sequence). This CDR3 comprises 15 residues. The CDR3 loop reads CASSPPTWFITEAFF. CDR3 sequence (DNA): TGTGCCAGCAGCCCCCCGACATGGTTTATAACTGAAGCTTTCTTT.

The chain links TRBV27 to TRBJ2-1, with D maybe TRBD1 (5 bases). Judging by the DNA end, TRBJ2-7 fits better; the J call may be wrong. There are 16 residues in the CDR3. Looked up from germline, CDR1 is MNHEY and CDR2 is SMNVEV (reference sequence). The CDR3 region has the DNA TGTGCCAGCAACACCCCGAGGCAGGGCCTCCACAATGAGCAGTACTTC. It yields the protein CASNTPRQGLHNEQYF.

Points on this clonotype: Mismatch with germline at one junction end may stem from a read error. The chain is built from TRBV11-2 and TRBJ1-1, with D uncertain. The CDR3 loop spans 15 amino acids. CDR1 is SGHAT and CDR2 is FQNNGV in the germline V gene. The CDR3 region is CAGSLEAGRNTEAFF. The DNA for the CDR3 is TGTGCCGGCAGCTTGGAGGCGGGGAGAAACACTGAAGCTTTCTTT.

The chain recombines TRBV15 with TRBJ2-3; 10 bases match TRBD2. V shed 3 bases and J 4 bases; nucleotides not matched to a gene: 7. The CDR3 extends over 16 amino acids. CDR1 LNHNV and CDR2 YYDKDF come from the germline V gene (reference sequence). CDR3: CATSRPGLANPDTQYF. CDR3 DNA: TGTGCCACCAGCAGGCCGGGACTAGCGAATCCAGATACGCAGTATTTT. Full variable domain (rest looked up from reference TRBV15 and TRBJ2-3): DAMVIQNPRYQVTQFGKPVTLSCSQTLNHNVMYWYQQKSSQAPKLLFHYYDKDFNNEADTPDNFQSRRPNTSFCFLDIRSPGLGDTAMYLCATSRPGLANPDTQYFGPGTRLTVL.

This chain uses TRBV10-3 with TRBJ2-1; 9 bases are shared with TRBD1. V was clipped by 6 bases and J by 3 bases; unmatched bases: 6. The length of the CDR3 is 15 residues. Looked up from germline, CDR1 is ENHRY and CDR2 is SYGVKD. This CDR3 reads CAISKPGQGYNEQFF. The DNA of the CDR3 is TGTGCCATCAGCAAACCGGGACAGGGCTACAATGAGCAGTTCTTC.

In its sample, this clonotype was seen many times. J is TRBJ2-3 and V is TRBV29-1; no definite D call. The CDR3 is 13 residues long. V lost 0 bases, J lost 4 bases, and 8 bases lay in between. The germline gives CDR1 SQVTM, CDR2 ANQGSEA. CDR3 in amino acids: CSVEDSRSDTQYF. CDR3 sequence (DNA): TGCAGCGTTGAAGACTCTCGGTCAGATACGCAGTATTTT.

J is TRBJ1-2 and V is TRBV20-1; D is unclear. From germline, CDR1 is DFQATT and CDR2 SNEGSKA (reference sequence). V was pared by 3 bases and J by 2 bases, with 19 bases between. The CDR3 loop spans 16 amino acids. The CDR3 reads CSARLRAGLGNYGYTF. DNA for the CDR3: TGCAGTGCTAGGCTCCGAGCAGGCCTGGGGAACTATGGCTACACCTTC.

The CDR3 loop is CSAIAGTGLYEQYF. CDR3 nucleotide sequence: TGCAGTGCCATAGCCGGGACAGGCTTGTACGAGCAGTACTTC. V usage is TRBV20-1 and J usage is TRBJ2-5, with 8 bases matching TRBD1. The J call may be incorrect, as the DNA end agrees better with TRBJ2-7. CDR3 length: 14 amino acids. Germline V gives CDR1 DFQATT, CDR2 SNEGSKA (reference sequence).

The V gene is TRBV4-1, the J gene TRBJ1-2, with D possibly matching TRBD1 (6 bases). Germline assignment: CDR1 MGHRA and CDR2 YSYEKL. Trimming took off 0 bases at V and 0 bases at J, with 14 bases between the two ends. The CDR3 contains 17 residues. CDR3 protein: CASSQDGWTVSNYGYTF. The CDR3 DNA reads as TGCGCCAGCAGCCAAGATGGGTGGACAGTTTCTAACTATGGCTACACCTTC.

The chain links TRBV12-3 or TRBV12-4 to TRBJ1-1; possibly TRBD1 for D (6 bases). The V and J ends lost 3 bases and 2 bases respectively, with 10 bases between them. The CDR3 contains 14 residues. CDR3 sequence (DNA): TGTGCCAGCAGTTTCGGGGGCTACAACACTGAAGCTTTCTTT. This gives the protein CASSFGGYNTEAFF.

This chain uses TRBV7-2 with TRBJ2-1; 7 positions match TRBD2. V dropped 5 bases and J dropped 0; count of bases not matched to a gene: 10. The germline gives CDR1 SGHTA, CDR2 FQGNSA. This CDR3 is 17 amino acids long. In DNA form, the CDR3 reads TGTGCCAGCAGCCCACGACTAGCCTCGAGCTCCTACAATGAGCAGTTCTTC. Its translation: CASSPRLASSSYNEQFF.

The rearrangement links TRBV15 to TRBJ2-1; D possibly corresponds to TRBD2 (5 bases). The germline V gene has CDR1 LNHNV and CDR2 YYDKDF (reference sequence). The CDR3 sequence is 14 residues long. V lost 0 bases and J 8 bases, leaving 11 bases between the germline ends. CDR3 in amino acids: CATSRDLLADEQFF. In nucleotides, the CDR3 is TGTGCCACCAGCAGAGATCTCCTAGCCGATGAGCAGTTCTTC.

The sample holds a few counts of this clonotype. The chain is built from TRBV12-3 or TRBV12-4 and TRBJ1-2, with 7 nucleotides matching TRBD1. The CDR3 sequence is 13 residues long. V dropped 5 bases and J dropped 11; count of bases not matched to a gene: 11. In nucleotides, the CDR3 is TGTGCCAGCAGTCCCGGACAGGCCAGGGGGTACACCTTC. Protein product: CASSPGQARGYTF.